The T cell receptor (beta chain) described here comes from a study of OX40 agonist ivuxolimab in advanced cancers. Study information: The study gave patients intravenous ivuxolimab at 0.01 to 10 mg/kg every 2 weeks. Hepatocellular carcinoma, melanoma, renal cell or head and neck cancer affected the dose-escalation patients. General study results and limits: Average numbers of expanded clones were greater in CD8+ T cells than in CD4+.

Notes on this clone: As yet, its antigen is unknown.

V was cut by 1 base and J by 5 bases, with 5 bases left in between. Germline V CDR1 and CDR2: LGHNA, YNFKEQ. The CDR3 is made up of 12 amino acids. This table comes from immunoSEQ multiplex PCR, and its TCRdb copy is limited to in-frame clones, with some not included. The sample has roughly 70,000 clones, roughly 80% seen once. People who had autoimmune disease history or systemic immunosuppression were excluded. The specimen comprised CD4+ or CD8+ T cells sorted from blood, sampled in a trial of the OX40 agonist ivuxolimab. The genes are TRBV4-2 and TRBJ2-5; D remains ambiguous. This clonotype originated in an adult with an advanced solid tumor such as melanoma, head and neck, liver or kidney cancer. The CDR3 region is CASSQGLETQYF. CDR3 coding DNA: TGTGCCAGCAGCCAAGGTCTGGAGACCCAGTACTTC.